These T cell receptor beta chains were read from a single sample in a study of shared clonotypes between healthy human individuals. Sequencing was performed with immunoSEQ multiplex PCR; in TCRdb, only in-frame clones are kept and a portion is missing. The sample carries some 360,000 clones, roughly 80% recorded once. The sequenced sample consisted of memory CD4+ T cells sorted from blood. The source is a man in his thirties or forties in good health. Each CDR3 is given with its conserved first and last residue. A D gene is named only where the DNA matches it firmly. Rows give clone size only sometimes, using once, few, many, or a class for an expanded clone.

cdr3_length | j_call | d_call | clone_size | v_call | cdr3_nt | cdr3_aa
16 | TRBJ2-1 | . | . | TRBV5-5 | TGTGCCAGCAGCTTGGACCCGGATCCCACTTACAATGAGCAGTTCTTC | CASSLDPDPTYNEQFF
15 | TRBJ2-2 | . | . | TRBV5-6 | TGTGCCAGCAGCTTGGCTCAGCTGCTCACCGGGGAGCTGTTTTTT | CASSLAQLLTGELFF
12 | TRBJ2-3 | . | once | TRBV30 | TGTGCCTGGAGTGTACATAAGGATACGCAGTATTTT | CAWSVHKDTQYF
14 | TRBJ1-6 | . | . | TRBV5-1 | TGCGCCAGCAGCGCCGGGACAAAGGATTCACCCCTCCACTTT | CASSAGTKDSPLHF
11 | TRBJ2-5 | . | many | TRBV19 | TGTGCCAGTAGAGGGCAAGAGACCCAGTACTTC | CASRGQETQYF
17 | TRBJ2-2 | . | . | TRBV4-2 | TGTGCCAGCAGCCAAGATCCGGAGAGCGCTAGAACCGGGGAGCTGTTTTTT | CASSQDPESARTGELFF
15 | TRBJ2-7 | . | . | TRBV11-2 | TGTGCCAGCAGCTTAGATCGTGGCAATATATACGAGCAGTACTTC | CASSLDRGNIYEQYF
16 | TRBJ2-7 | TRBD1 | . | TRBV14 | TGTGCCAGCAGCCAAGATCTGTTGGACAGGGCCGACGAGCAGTACTTC | CASSQDLLDRADEQYF
16 | TRBJ2-2 | TRBD2 | . | TRBV14 | TGTGCCAGCAGCCAACAGGGCGGGAGAAATACCGGGGAGCTGTTTTTT | CASSQQGGRNTGELFF
17 | TRBJ1-5 | . | . | TRBV30 | TGTGCCTGGAGTGCAACCCGGACACCCCCCGGCAATCAGCCCCAGCATTTT | CAWSATRTPPGNQPQHF
14 | TRBJ1-4 | TRBD1 | once | TRBV6-5 | TGTGCCAGCAGTGAACAGGGGACTAATGAAAAACTGTTTTTT | CASSEQGTNEKLFF
14 | TRBJ2-7 | . | . | TRBV19 | TGTGCCAGTAGTAAGGGACGGGTGAGCTACGAGCAGTACTTC | CASSKGRVSYEQYF
15 | TRBJ2-3 | . | . | TRBV9 | TGTGCCAGCAGCGTAGGTATTGGAGGCACAGATACGCAGTATTTT | CASSVGIGGTDTQYF
14 | TRBJ1-4 | TRBD1 | . | TRBV28 | TGTGCCAGCATTGCCACAGGGGTTTCTGGAAAACTGTTTTTT | CASIATGVSGKLFF
14 | TRBJ2-1 | TRBD2 | . | TRBV11-3 | TGTGCCAGCAGCTTCGGCGGGGGGACGGATGAGCAGTTCTTC | CASSFGGGTDEQFF
16 | TRBJ2-2 | . | . | TRBV28 | TGTGCCAGCAGATGGGGGCGGCGGATGAACACCGGGGAGCTGTTTTTT | CASRWGRRMNTGELFF
13 | TRBJ2-3 | . | . | TRBV11-2 | TGTGCCAGCAGCTTAGGGATAACAGATACGCAGTATTTT | CASSLGITDTQYF
16 | TRBJ2-1 | TRBD2 | . | TRBV7-6 | TGTGCCAGCAGCTTAGAAATAGGACTAGCGGGTAGTAAGCAGTTCTTC | CASSLEIGLAGSKQFF
13 | TRBJ2-7 | . | . | TRBV19 | TGTGCCAGCCAAAAGACCTTAGTCTACGAGCAGTACTTC | CASQKTLVYEQYF
16 | TRBJ2-7 | TRBD1 | . | TRBV5-1 | TGCGCCAGCAGCTTGGTTACCGGGACAGCATCCTACGAGCAGTACTTC | CASSLVTGTASYEQYF
13 | TRBJ2-7 | . | . | TRBV14 | TGTGCCAGCAGCCAAGATACGTCCTACGAGCAGTACTTC | CASSQDTSYEQYF
13 | TRBJ2-5 | TRBD1 | . | TRBV29-1 | TGCAGCGTGACAGGGGGTTTAGGGGAGACCCAGTACTTC | CSVTGGLGETQYF
14 | TRBJ1-6 | . | . | TRBV5-1 | TGCGCCAGCAGCTTGGATCAGGGTTGGTCACCCCTCCACTTT | CASSLDQGWSPLHF
15 | TRBJ1-1 | . | . | TRBV30 | TGTGCCTGGAGTGTCTGGGGGGCCTCGAACACTGAAGCTTTCTTT | CAWSVWGASNTEAFF
13 | TRBJ2-2 | . | few | TRBV27 | TGTGCCAGCTACCTCTCGAACACCGGGGAGCTGTTTTTT | CASYLSNTGELFF
12 | TRBJ1-2 | . | . | TRBV6-1 | TGTGCCAGCAGTGAACGCGGATATGGCTACACCTTC | CASSERGYGYTF
19 | TRBJ2-6 | TRBD2 | many | TRBV18 | TGTGCCAGCTCACCAGGCGGAGCGGGAGTTAGTCCTGGGGCCAACGTCCTGACTTTC | CASSPGGAGVSPGANVLTF
17 | TRBJ2-1 | . | few | TRBV19 | TGTGCCAGTAGTCCCATGCCTGGCGCTAGCTCCTACAATGAGCAGTTCTTC | CASSPMPGASSYNEQFF
13 | TRBJ2-5 | TRBD2 | . | TRBV5-1 | TGCGCCAGCAGCTCCCTGGGGGGGGAGACCCAGTACTTC | CASSSLGGETQYF
15 | TRBJ2-4 | TRBD1 | . | TRBV27 | TGTGCCAGCAGTTTGCGGGGACAGGGACAAAACATTCAGTACTTC | CASSLRGQGQNIQYF
18 | TRBJ2-2 | . | . | TRBV28 | TGTGCCAGCAGTTTATGGATGGCCGTCGGGGTTAACACCGGGGAGCTGTTTTTT | CASSLWMAVGVNTGELFF
14 | TRBJ1-1 | TRBD1 | . | TRBV28 | TGTGCCAGCAGAAAACAGGGGATGAACACTGAAGCTTTCTTT | CASRKQGMNTEAFF
16 | TRBJ1-4 | . | . | TRBV27 | TGTGCCACTCGAAGTCTACAGGGTAGTCTGGGTGAAAAACTGTTTTTT | CATRSLQGSLGEKLFF
16 | TRBJ2-7 | TRBD2 | . | TRBV29-1 | TGCAGCGTTGAATTATCCAGCGGGAGAGGACCCTACGAGCAGTACTTC | CSVELSSGRGPYEQYF
13 | TRBJ2-7 | . | . | TRBV5-1 | TGCGCCAGCAGCTTGGTAATCCCGTACGAGCAGTACTTC | CASSLVIPYEQYF
19 | TRBJ2-1 | TRBD1 | . | TRBV30 | TGTGCCTGGAGTCAGTTGGGACAGGGGGCCTTTTTTGTATCGAATGAGCAGTTCTTC | CAWSQLGQGAFFVSNEQFF
18 | TRBJ2-4 | TRBD2 | . | TRBV9 | TGTGCCAGCAGCGCTGACGGGACTAGCGGGAGAGTCGGAAACATTCAGTACTTC | CASSADGTSGRVGNIQYF
15 | TRBJ2-7 | TRBD1 | . | TRBV27 | TGTGCCAGCAGATATCCGAGGGGGCGCCACTACGAGCAGTACTTC | CASRYPRGRHYEQYF
15 | TRBJ2-2 | TRBD1 | . | TRBV19 | TGTGCCAGCCACGAGGGACAGGGAGTCACCGGGGAGCTGTTTTTT | CASHEGQGVTGELFF
16 | TRBJ2-1 | TRBD2 | . | TRBV5-1 | TGCGCCAGCAGCTCTAGCGGGCCCAGCTCCTACAATGAGCAGTTCTTC | CASSSSGPSSYNEQFF